Listed below are T cell receptor beta chains from one sample, sequenced in a study of T cells in Graves' hyperthyroidism and ophthalmopathy. TCRdb independently ran MiXCR on the multiplex PCR reads; one entry per CDR3 protein. The table shows some 510,000 distinct CDR3 sequences, with approximately 44% occurring only once. Input material: peripheral blood or thyroid tissue (not recorded which). The receptors were sampled from a woman between 18 and 30 years old with Graves' hyperthyroidism. The CDR3 runs from the conserved cysteine through the conserved F or W. A D gene is named only where the DNA matches it firmly. Clone size is given for some rows only: seen once, a few or many times, or a class if the clone is expanded.

clone size,D gene,V gene,J gene,CDR3 DNA,CDR3 protein
-,-,TRBV25-1,TRBJ1-2,TGTGCCAGTAGTAATGACAACTATGACTACACCTTC,CASSNDNYDYTF
-,TRBD1,TRBV15,TRBJ1-3,TGTGCCACCAGAAGAGACAGGGCGACTGGAAACACCATATATTTT,CATRRDRATGNTIYF
many,-,TRBV29-1,TRBJ1-2,TGCAGCGTTGGTTCCGGGACTGACTTTTATGGCTACACCTTC,CSVGSGTDFYGYTF
-,-,TRBV9,TRBJ2-7,TGTGCCAGCAGCGCCGACAGGAAGCCGTACGAGCAGTACTTC,CASSADRKPYEQYF
-,-,TRBV25-1,TRBJ1-2,TGTGCCAGCAGCTCGACGGTTGGCTACACCTTC,CASSSTVGYTF
many,-,TRBV24-1,TRBJ2-5,TGTGCCACCAGTGAGGGGGACGGAGAGTACCAAGAGACCCAGTACTTC,CATSEGDGEYQETQYF
-,-,TRBV6-9,TRBJ2-5,TGTTCTACCGAAGGGATATCGGAGACCCAGTACTTC,CSTEGISETQYF
-,-,TRBV29-1,TRBJ2-5,TGCAGCGTTTTAACCGGGAAAGAGACCCAGTACTTC,CSVLTGKETQYF
many,-,TRBV2,TRBJ2-2,TGTGCCAGCCGAAGAGGCCAGGGGCATACCGGGGAGCTGTTTTTT,CASRRGQGHTGELFF
many,-,TRBV7-9,TRBJ2-7,TGTGCCAGCAGCTCATCGACAGCCGAGCAGTACTTC,CASSSSTAEQYF
-,-,TRBV7-6,TRBJ2-5,TGTGCCAGCAGCCCCTCCAGCGGGACCCAGTACTTC,CASSPSSGTQYF
-,-,TRBV7-9,TRBJ1-2,TGTGCCAGCCTGAAGATAGGTGCCATTCTCTATGGCTACACCTTC,CASLKIGAILYGYTF
-,-,TRBV7-9,TRBJ1-1,TGTGCCACCATGGCAGGGAAGACTGAAGCTTTCTTT,CATMAGKTEAFF
few,-,TRBV5-6,TRBJ1-1,TGTGCCAGCAAAGACTATGCTCGTACTGAAGCTTTCTTT,CASKDYARTEAFF
-,-,TRBV2,TRBJ1-1,TGTGCCAGCAGATCAACATGGATGAACACTGAAGCTTTCTTT,CASRSTWMNTEAFF